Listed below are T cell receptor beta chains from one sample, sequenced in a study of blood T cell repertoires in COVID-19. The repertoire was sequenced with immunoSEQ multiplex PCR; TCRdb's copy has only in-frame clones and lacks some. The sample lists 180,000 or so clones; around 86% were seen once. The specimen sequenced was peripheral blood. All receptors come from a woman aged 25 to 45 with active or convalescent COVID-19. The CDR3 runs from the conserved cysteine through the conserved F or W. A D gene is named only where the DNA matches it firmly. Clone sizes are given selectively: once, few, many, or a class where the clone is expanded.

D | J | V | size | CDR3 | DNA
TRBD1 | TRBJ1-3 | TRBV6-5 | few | CATTQTGDSGNTIYF | TGTGCCACCACCCAGACAGGGGACTCTGGAAACACCATATATTTT
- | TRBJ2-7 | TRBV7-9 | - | CASSPSYEQYF | TGTGCCAGCAGCCCATCCTACGAGCAGTACTTC
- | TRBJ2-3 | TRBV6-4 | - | CASSYLASTDTQYF | TGTGCCAGCAGTTATCTAGCGAGCACAGATACGCAGTATTTT
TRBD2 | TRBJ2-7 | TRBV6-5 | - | CASRETGGRAEQYF | TGTGCCAGCAGAGAGACGGGGGGAAGGGCCGAGCAGTACTTC
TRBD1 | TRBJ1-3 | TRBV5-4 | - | CASSLTGGSGNTIYF | TGTGCCAGCAGCTTGACAGGGGGCTCTGGAAACACCATATATTTT
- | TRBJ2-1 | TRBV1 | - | CTSSQSSGSFYNEQFF | TGCACCAGCAGCCAATCTAGCGGGAGCTTTTACAATGAGCAGTTCTTC
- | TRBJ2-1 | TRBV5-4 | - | CASTSSGGTYNEQFF | TGTGCCAGCACCTCTTCCGGGGGAACTTACAATGAGCAGTTCTTC
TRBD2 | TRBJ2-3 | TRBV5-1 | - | CASRGTSGWTDTQYF | TGCGCCAGCAGAGGGACTAGCGGATGGACAGATACGCAGTATTTT
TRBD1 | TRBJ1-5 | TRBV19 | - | CASSDRGGNQPQHF | TGTGCCAGTAGTGACAGGGGGGGCAATCAGCCCCAGCATTTT
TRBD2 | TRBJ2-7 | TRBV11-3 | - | CASSFPPGLVGEQYF | TGTGCCAGCAGCTTTCCCCCGGGACTAGTGGGCGAGCAGTACTTC
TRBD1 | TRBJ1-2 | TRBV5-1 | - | CASSSKTGQVNYGYTF | TGCGCCAGCAGCTCGAAAACCGGACAGGTCAACTATGGCTACACCTTC
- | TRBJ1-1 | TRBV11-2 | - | CASSLGAHRAFWAFF | TGTGCCAGCAGCTTAGGTGCTCACAGGGCTTTTTGGGCTTTCTTT
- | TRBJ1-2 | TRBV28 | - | CASSPPTAIYGYTF | TGTGCCAGCAGCCCTCCTACCGCGATTTATGGCTACACCTTC
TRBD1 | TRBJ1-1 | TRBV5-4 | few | CASSPPPGQGESQAFF | TGTGCCAGCAGCCCCCCCCCGGGACAGGGAGAATCTCAAGCTTTCTTT
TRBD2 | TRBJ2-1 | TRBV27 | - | CASSLSLAGDNEQFF | TGTGCCAGCAGTTTATCCCTAGCGGGAGACAATGAGCAGTTCTTC
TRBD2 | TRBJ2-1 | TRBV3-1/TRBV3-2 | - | CASSRGLAGGLYNEQFF | TGTGCCAGCAGCCGGGGACTAGCGGGGGGCCTCTACAATGAGCAGTTCTTC
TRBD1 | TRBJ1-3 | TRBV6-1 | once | CASSGWTGGSGNTIYF | TGTGCCAGCAGTGGATGGACAGGGGGCTCTGGAAACACCATATATTTT
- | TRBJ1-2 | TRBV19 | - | CASSIDSYYGYTF | TGTGCCAGTAGTATAGACAGTTACTATGGCTACACCTTC
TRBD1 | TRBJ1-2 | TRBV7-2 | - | CASSSRDSHYGYTF | TGTGCCAGCAGCAGCCGGGACAGTCACTATGGCTACACCTTC
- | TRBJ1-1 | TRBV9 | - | CASSVKSGGTEAFF | TGTGCCAGCAGCGTAAAGTCCGGAGGGACTGAAGCTTTCTTT
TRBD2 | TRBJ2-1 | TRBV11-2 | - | CASSLARETYNEQFF | TGTGCCAGCAGCTTAGCGCGGGAGACCTACAATGAGCAGTTCTTC
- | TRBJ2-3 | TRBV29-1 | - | CSVEWTSTDTQYF | TGCAGCGTTGAGTGGACTAGCACAGATACGCAGTATTTT
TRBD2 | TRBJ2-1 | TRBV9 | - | CASSAPRRLGVAGDEQFF | TGTGCCAGCAGCGCCCCGCGTCGGTTAGGGGTGGCGGGGGATGAGCAGTTCTTC
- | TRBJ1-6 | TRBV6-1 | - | CASSDNWNSPLHF | TGTGCCAGCAGTGACAACTGGAATTCACCCCTCCACTTT
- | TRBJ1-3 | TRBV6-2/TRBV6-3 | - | CASTPNTAKSSGNTIYF | TGTGCCAGCACCCCAAACACAGCCAAGAGCTCTGGAAACACCATATATTTT
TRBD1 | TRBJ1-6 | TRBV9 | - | CASDDGQGRSPLHF | TGTGCCAGCGACGACGGACAGGGACGCTCACCCCTCCACTTT
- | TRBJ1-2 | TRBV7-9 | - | CASRPYRDGVDYGYTF | TGTGCCAGCAGACCCTACAGGGACGGGGTGGACTATGGCTACACCTTC
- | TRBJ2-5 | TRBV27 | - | CASSLGETQYF | TGTGCCAGCAGTTTAGGCGAGACCCAGTACTTC
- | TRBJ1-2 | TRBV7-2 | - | CASSLERESHGYTF | TGTGCCAGCAGCTTAGAGAGGGAGAGTCATGGCTACACCTTC
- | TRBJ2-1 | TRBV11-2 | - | CASSLGGYNEQFF | TGTGCCAGCAGCTTAGGAGGGTACAATGAGCAGTTCTTC
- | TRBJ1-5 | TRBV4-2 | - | CASSHGNGDGQPQHF | TGTGCCAGCAGCCACGGGAATGGGGATGGTCAGCCCCAGCATTTT
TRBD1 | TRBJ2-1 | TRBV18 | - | CASSHRQGGYNEQFF | TGTGCCAGCTCCCATAGACAGGGGGGTTACAATGAGCAGTTCTTC
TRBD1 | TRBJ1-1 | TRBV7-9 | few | CASSWGQGTEAFF | TGTGCCAGCAGCTGGGGACAGGGCACTGAAGCTTTCTTT
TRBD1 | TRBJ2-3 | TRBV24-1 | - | CATRGQGALDTQYF | TGTGCCACCAGGGGACAGGGGGCTTTAGATACGCAGTATTTT
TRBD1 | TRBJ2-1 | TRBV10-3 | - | CAISGGQGAANEQFF | TGTGCCATCAGTGGGGGACAGGGGGCCGCCAATGAGCAGTTCTTC
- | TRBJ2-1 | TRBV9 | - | CASTPEGPYNEQFF | TGTGCCAGCACTCCGGAGGGCCCCTACAATGAGCAGTTCTTC
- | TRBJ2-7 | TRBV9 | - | CASSVGDLPYEQYF | TGTGCCAGCAGCGTAGGGGACTTGCCTTACGAGCAGTACTTC
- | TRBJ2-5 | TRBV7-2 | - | CASSPTRNQETQYF | TGTGCCAGCAGCCCAACTAGAAACCAAGAGACCCAGTACTTC
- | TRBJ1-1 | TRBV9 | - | CASSVSGVNTEAFF | TGTGCCAGCAGCGTATCAGGGGTGAACACTGAAGCTTTCTTT
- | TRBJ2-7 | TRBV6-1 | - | CASSEAEGGTYEQYF | TGTGCCAGCAGTGAAGCAGAGGGAGGTACCTACGAGCAGTACTTC
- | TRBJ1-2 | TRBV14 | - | CASSPTGFDGYTF | TGTGCCAGCAGCCCCACAGGGTTTGATGGCTACACCTTC
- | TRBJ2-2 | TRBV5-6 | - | CASSLDINTGELFF | TGTGCCAGCAGCTTGGACATAAACACCGGGGAGCTGTTTTTT
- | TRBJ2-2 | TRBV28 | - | CASSPGLARELFF | TGTGCCAGCAGCCCCGGTCTAGCGCGGGAGCTGTTTTTT
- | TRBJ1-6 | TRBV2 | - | CASNVGRGTLHF | TGTGCCAGCAATGTGGGCAGGGGAACCCTCCACTTT
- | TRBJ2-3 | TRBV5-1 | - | CASSLLEVTDTQYF | TGCGCCAGCAGCTTGCTCGAGGTTACAGATACGCAGTATTTT
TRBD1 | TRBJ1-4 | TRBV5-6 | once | CASSFWTGKNEKLFF | TGTGCCAGCAGCTTTTGGACAGGGAAGAATGAAAAACTGTTTTTT
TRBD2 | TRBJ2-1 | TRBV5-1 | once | CASSSLAGVGEQFF | TGCGCCAGCAGCTCTCTAGCGGGGGTGGGTGAGCAGTTCTTC
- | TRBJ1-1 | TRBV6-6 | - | CASSKRQSMNTEAFF | TGTGCCAGCAGTAAACGACAGTCCATGAACACTGAAGCTTTCTTT
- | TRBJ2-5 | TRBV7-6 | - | CASMRSSVIAETQYF | TGTGCCAGCATGCGGTCGTCGGTAATCGCGGAGACCCAGTACTTC
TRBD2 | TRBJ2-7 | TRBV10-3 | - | CAISDPRTSGYEQYF | TGTGCCATCAGTGACCCCCGGACTAGCGGATACGAGCAGTACTTC
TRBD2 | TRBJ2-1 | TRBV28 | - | CASSLSAGGELDEQFF | TGTGCCAGCAGTTTATCAGCGGGAGGGGAACTAGATGAGCAGTTCTTC
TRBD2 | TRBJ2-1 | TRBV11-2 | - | CASSFTAGVYNEQFF | TGTGCCAGCAGCTTTACAGCGGGGGTCTACAATGAGCAGTTCTTC
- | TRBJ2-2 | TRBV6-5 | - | CASRLLSRAGELFF | TGTGCCAGCAGGCTTTTATCGAGAGCGGGGGAGCTGTTTTTT
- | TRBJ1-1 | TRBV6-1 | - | CASSEAQAQGRTEAFF | TGTGCCAGCAGTGAAGCTCAAGCTCAGGGGAGAACTGAAGCTTTCTTT
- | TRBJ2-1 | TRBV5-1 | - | CASSLTGVSYNEQFF | TGCGCCAGCAGCTTAACCGGGGTCTCGTACAATGAGCAGTTCTTC
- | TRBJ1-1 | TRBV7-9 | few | CASSLIPSAEAFF | TGTGCCAGCAGCTTAATACCCTCGGCTGAAGCTTTCTTT
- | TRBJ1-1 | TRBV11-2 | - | CASSLGGNMNTEAFF | TGTGCCAGCAGCTTAGGAGGCAATATGAACACTGAAGCTTTCTTT
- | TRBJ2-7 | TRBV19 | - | CASSIQGQGIGEQYF | TGTGCCAGTAGTATTCAGGGCCAGGGGATCGGCGAGCAGTACTTC
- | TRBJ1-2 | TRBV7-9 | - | CASSYNDQDREF | TGTGCCAGCAGTTATAATGACCAGGACAGAGAATTC